The 3 T cell receptor beta chains in this list originate from one sample, sequenced in a study of regulatory T cells in long-lasting Graves disease. CDR3 regions were amplified by Arm-PCR using iRepertoire HTBI primers to build TCR beta libraries. Using its own MiXCR run on the multiplex PCR reads, TCRdb lists one record per CDR3 protein. The sample shows hundreds of thousands of distinct CDR3 sequences, about 16% of them seen only once. Described time point: newly diagnosed GD, antithyroid drugs for less than 3 months. With RNA extracted from PBMCs as input, the TCR library was made. The same sample was also used in a study of T cells in Graves' hyperthyroidism and ophthalmopathy.

Sequenced material: peripheral blood mononuclear cells (PBMCs), taken at new diagnosis, from a patient treated with antithyroid drugs. These receptors all stem from a woman aged 40-65 years with Graves disease.

J is TRBJ1-6 and V is TRBV7-9; 9 positions match TRBD1. The CDR3 sequence is 15 residues long. CDR1 is SEHNR, CDR2 FQNEAQ, per germline (reference sequence). Germline trimming cut 5 bases from V and 6 bases from J; bases unmatched to any gene: 5. The CDR3 bases are TGTGCCAGCAGCCGACAGGGGGTCCGTAATTCACCCCTCCACTTT. It encodes CASSRQGVRNSPLHF.

The chain recombines TRBV30 with TRBJ2-7; TRBD2 matches 12 bases. CDR1 GTSNPN and CDR2 SVGIG come from the germline V gene (reference sequence). Trimming removed 5 bases from V and 12 bases from J; junction bases left unmatched: 8. The CDR3 extends over 12 amino acids. The DNA for the CDR3 is TGTGCCTGGGCCGGACTAGCGGGGACTTTGTACTTC. Translation: CAWAGLAGTLYF.

The chain is built from TRBV30 and TRBJ2-7; D unresolved. The CDR3 length is 13 residues. Per germline, CDR1 GTSNPN and CDR2 SVGIG (reference sequence). V lost 1 base, J lost 2 bases, and 9 bases lay in between. The CDR3 loop is CAWSATFAYEQYF. CDR3 DNA sequence: TGTGCCTGGAGTGCCACATTTGCCTACGAGCAGTACTTC.